This T cell receptor (beta chain) is from a study of control samples from healthy donors and cancer patients (dated by TCRdb to about 2020). Receptor libraries were prepared by the immunoSEQ multiplex PCR assay. The source is immuneACCESS, and TCRdb retained only in-frame sequences with V and J called. Part of the clones is not carried over; for the studies checked, unresolved V genes explain less than half of this, and the remainder is unexplained. The sample profile shows approximately 120,000 clones; around 94% of them were found once. The ten largest clones capture less than 0.65% of the sample. Worth noting for this clone: What antigen it recognizes has not been identified. No base quality information exists; no much larger clone differs at one position.

CDR1 and CDR2 (SQVTM, ANQGSEA) derive from the germline V gene. The CDR3 contains 12 residues, cysteine and phenylalanine counted. Only CDR3 DNA is held: 36 bases, read in frame from base 1. V is pruned by 6 bases and J by 4 bases, leaving 5 bases of the junction without a gene match. Sample: PBMCs. The rearranged segments are TRBV29-1 and TRBJ2-5; 7 middle bases align to TRBD1. The sequence derives from a man older than 75 with head and neck cancer. The CDR3 protein sequence reads: CSVQGVAETQYF. The nucleotide sequence reads TGCAGCGTGCAGGGGGTGGCAGAGACCCAGTACTTC.